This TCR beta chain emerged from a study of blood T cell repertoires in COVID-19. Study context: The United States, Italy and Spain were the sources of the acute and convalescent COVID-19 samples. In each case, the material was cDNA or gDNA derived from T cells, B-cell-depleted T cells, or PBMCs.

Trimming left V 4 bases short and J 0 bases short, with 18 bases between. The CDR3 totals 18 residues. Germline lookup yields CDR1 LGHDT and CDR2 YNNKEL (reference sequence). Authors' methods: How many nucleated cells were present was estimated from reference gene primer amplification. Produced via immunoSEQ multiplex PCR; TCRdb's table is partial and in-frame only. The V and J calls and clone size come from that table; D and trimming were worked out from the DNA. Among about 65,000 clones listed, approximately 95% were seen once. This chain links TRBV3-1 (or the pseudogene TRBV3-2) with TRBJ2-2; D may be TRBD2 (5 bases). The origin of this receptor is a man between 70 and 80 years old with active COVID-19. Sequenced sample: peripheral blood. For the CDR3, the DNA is TGTGCCAGCAGCCGACGAAGTGCGGGCATCGCGAACACCGGGGAGCTGTTTTTT. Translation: CASSRRSAGIANTGELFF.